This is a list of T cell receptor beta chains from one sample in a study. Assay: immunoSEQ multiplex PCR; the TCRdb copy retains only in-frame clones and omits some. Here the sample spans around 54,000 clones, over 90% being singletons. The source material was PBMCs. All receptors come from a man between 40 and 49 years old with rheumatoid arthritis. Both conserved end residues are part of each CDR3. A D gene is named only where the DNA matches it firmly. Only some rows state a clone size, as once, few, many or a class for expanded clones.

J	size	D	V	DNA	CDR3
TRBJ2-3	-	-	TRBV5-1	TGCGCCAGCAGCCGGATACCACCTAGCGGCACAGATACGCAGTATTTT	CASSRIPPSGTDTQYF
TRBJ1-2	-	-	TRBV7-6	TGTGCCAGCAGCCCCCCCGACAGTAACTATGGCTACACCTTC	CASSPPDSNYGYTF
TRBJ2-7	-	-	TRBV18	TGTGCCAGCTCACCACCGAAGTTTCGCTACGAGCAGTACTTC	CASSPPKFRYEQYF
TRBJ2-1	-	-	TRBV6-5	TGTGCCAGCAGAAACCTAAATGAGCAGTTCTTC	CASRNLNEQFF
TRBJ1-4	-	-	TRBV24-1	TGTGCCACCAGTGATCCGAAGACGGAGACTAATGAAAAACTGTTTTTT	CATSDPKTETNEKLFF
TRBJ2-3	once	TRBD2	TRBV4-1	TGCGCCAGCAGCCAAGCTGTAGCGGGAGGGCCAAAAGCAGATACGCAGTATTTT	CASSQAVAGGPKADTQYF
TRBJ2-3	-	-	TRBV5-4	TGTGCCAGCAGCTTGGCGTCCCCGGGGGCAGATACGCAGTATTTT	CASSLASPGADTQYF
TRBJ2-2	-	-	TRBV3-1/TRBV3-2	TGTGCCAGCAGCCAAGCTAACCTGCCCGGGGAGCTGTTTTTT	CASSQANLPGELFF
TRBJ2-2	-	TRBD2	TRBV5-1	TGCGCCAGCAGCTTGGATGCGGGAGCGCCCACCGGGGAGCTGTTTTTT	CASSLDAGAPTGELFF
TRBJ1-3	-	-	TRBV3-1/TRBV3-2	TGTGCCAGCAGCCATGTGACACCTGGAAACACCATATATTTT	CASSHVTPGNTIYF